In its sample, the clone carrying this TCR beta chain was seen many times. The data are from a study of T cells after yellow fever vaccination. TCRdb recomputed calls from the 5' RACE reads with MiXCR, one row per CDR3 protein. Among approximately 47,000 distinct CDR3 sequences listed, 5.5% to 7.5% were seen once. The V gene's germline CDR1 is DFQATT and CDR2 SNEGSKA (reference sequence). This CDR3 spans 16 amino acids. The V and J ends lost 2 bases and 4 bases, in that order; junction bases with no gene match: 10. Study observations and caveats: Sorted repertoires could include abundant contaminating clonotypes from bulk cells.

This sequence was found in a man aged 30-40 years who received the YFV17D yellow fever vaccine. This chain links TRBV20-1 with TRBJ2-1, with 8 bases aligning to TRBD1. The specimen was PBMCs, either bulk or a sorted T-cell subset (CD4+, CD8+, memory, or dextramer-sorted; not recorded which), collected 45 days after the yellow fever booster vaccination. The CDR3 region is CSARTNRGFRYNEQFF. The CDR3 DNA reads TGCAGTGCTAGAACTAACAGGGGGTTTCGTTACAATGAGCAGTTCTTC.